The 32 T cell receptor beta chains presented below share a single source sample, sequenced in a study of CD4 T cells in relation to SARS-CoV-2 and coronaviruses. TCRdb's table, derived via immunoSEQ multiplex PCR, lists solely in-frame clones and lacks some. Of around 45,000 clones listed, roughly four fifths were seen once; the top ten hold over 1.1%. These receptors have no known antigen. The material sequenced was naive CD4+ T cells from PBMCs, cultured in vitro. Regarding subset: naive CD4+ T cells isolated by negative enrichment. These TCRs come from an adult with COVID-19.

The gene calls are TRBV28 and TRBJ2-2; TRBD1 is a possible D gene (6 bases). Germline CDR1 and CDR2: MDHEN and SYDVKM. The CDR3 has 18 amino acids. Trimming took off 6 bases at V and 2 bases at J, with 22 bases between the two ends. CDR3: CASSPLSGHRLNTGELFF. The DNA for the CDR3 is TGTGCCAGCAGCCCCTTGTCGGGACACCGACTTAACACCGGGGAGCTGTTTTTT.

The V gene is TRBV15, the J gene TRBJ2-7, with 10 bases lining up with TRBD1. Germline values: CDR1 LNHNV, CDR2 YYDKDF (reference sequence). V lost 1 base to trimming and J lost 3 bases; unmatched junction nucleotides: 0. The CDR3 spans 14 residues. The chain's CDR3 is CATSRGTGGYEQYF. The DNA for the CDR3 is TGTGCCACCAGCAGAGGGACAGGGGGCTACGAGCAGTACTTC.

The CDR3 DNA is TGTGCCAGCAGTGAACGGTGGGAGGGCGTTTACGAGCAGTACTTC. This gives the protein CASSERWEGVYEQYF. The J gene is TRBJ2-7, the V gene TRBV2; 7 positions agree with TRBD2. V shed 2 bases, J shed 4 bases, and the junction held 8 bases outside the gene matches. Germline CDR1 is SNHLY and CDR2 is FYNNEI. This CDR3 contains 15 residues.

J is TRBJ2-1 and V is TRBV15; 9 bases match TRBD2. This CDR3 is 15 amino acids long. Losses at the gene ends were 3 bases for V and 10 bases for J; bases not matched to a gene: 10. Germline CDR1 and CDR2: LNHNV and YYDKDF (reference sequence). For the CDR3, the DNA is TGTGCCACCAGCAGGGGTAAGATGCTAGCGGGAGAGCAGTTCTTC. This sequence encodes CATSRGKMLAGEQFF. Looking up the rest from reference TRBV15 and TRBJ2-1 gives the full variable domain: DAMVIQNPRYQVTQFGKPVTLSCSQTLNHNVMYWYQQKSSQAPKLLFHYYDKDFNNEADTPDNFQSRRPNTSFCFLDIRSPGLGDTAMYLCATSRGKMLAGEQFFGPGTRLTVL.

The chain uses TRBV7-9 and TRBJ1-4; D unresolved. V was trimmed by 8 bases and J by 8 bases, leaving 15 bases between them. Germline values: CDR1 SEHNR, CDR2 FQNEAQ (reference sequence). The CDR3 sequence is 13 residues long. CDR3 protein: CASASGYYEKLFF. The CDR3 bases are TGTGCCAGCGCCTCCGGATACTACGAAAAACTGTTTTTT.

The CDR3 spells CASSSGQGGSGRAYNEQFF. The CDR3 DNA follows: TGTGCCAGCAGCTCGGGACAGGGTGGGAGCGGGAGGGCCTACAATGAGCAGTTCTTC. The V and J genes are TRBV5-4 and TRBJ2-1, with a weak D call TRBD2 (10 bases). Germline V gene sequence: CDR1 SGHNT, CDR2 YYREEE (reference sequence). This CDR3 region has 19 residues. Trimming took off 3 bases at V and 2 bases at J, with 24 bases between the two ends.

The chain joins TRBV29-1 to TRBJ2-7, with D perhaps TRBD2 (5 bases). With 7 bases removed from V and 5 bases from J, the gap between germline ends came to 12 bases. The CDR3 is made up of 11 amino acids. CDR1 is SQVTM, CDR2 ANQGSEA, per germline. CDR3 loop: CSAGDPHEQYF. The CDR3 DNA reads TGCAGCGCCGGGGATCCCCACGAGCAGTACTTC.

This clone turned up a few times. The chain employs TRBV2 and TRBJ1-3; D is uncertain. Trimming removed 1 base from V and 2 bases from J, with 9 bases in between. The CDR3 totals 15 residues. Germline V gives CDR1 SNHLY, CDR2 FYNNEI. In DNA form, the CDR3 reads TGTGCCAGCAGTGAAGGCCCTAACCCTGGAAACACCATATATTTT. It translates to CASSEGPNPGNTIYF.

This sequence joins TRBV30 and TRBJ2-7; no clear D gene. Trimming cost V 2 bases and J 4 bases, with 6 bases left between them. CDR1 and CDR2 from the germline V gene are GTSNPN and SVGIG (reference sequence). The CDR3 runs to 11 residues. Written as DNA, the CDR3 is TGTGCCTGGAGTCCCGGTTACGAGCAGTACTTC. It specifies CAWSPGYEQYF. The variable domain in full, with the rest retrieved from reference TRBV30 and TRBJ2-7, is SQTIHQWPATLVQPVGSPLSLECTVEGTSNPNLYWYRQAAGRGLQLLFYSVGIGQISSEVPQNLSASRPQDRQFILSSKKLLLSDSGFYLCAWSPGYEQYFGPGTRLTVT.

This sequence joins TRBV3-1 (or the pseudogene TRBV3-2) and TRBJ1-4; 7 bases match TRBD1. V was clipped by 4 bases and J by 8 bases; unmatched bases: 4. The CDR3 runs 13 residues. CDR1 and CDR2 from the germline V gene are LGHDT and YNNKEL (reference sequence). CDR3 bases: TGTGCCAGCAGCCGGGACAGTAGGGAAAAACTGTTTTTT. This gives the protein CASSRDSREKLFF.

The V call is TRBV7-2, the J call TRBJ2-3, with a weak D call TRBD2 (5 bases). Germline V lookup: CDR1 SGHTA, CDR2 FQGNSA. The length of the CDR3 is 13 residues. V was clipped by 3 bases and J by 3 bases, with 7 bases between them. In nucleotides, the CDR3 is TGTGCCAGCAGCTTGGACTGGACAGATACGCAGTATTTT. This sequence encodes CASSLDWTDTQYF.

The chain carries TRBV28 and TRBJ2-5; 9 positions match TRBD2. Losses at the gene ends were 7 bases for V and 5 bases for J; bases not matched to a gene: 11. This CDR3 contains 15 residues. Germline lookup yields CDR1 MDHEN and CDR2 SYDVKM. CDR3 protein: CASNRYSGSWETQYF. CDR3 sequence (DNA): TGTGCCAGCAACCGGTATAGCGGGAGTTGGGAGACCCAGTACTTC.

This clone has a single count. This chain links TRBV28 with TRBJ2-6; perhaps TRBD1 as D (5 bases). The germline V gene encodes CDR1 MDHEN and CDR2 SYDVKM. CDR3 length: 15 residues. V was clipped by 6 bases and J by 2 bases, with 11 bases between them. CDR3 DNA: TGTGCCAGCAGCGACACAGGTACTGGGGCCAACGTCCTGACTTTC. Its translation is CASSDTGTGANVLTF.

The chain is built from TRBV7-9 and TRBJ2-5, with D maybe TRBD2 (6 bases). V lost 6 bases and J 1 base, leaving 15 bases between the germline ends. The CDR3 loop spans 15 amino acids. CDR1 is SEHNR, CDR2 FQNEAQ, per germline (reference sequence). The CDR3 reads CASRSFGGPQETQYF. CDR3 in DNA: TGTGCCAGCAGATCCTTCGGGGGACCCCAAGAGACCCAGTACTTC.

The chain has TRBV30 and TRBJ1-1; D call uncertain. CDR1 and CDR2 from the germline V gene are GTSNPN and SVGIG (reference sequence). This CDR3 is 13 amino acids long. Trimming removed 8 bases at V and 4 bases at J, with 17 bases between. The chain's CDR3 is CARQVSSATEAFF. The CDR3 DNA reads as TGTGCCCGTCAAGTTAGTTCGGCCACTGAAGCTTTCTTT.

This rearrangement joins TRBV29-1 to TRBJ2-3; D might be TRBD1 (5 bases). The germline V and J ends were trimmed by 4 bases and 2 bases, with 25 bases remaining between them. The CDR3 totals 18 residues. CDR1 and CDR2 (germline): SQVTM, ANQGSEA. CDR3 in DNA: TGCAGCGTTGCTGAGCGATACTTAGGAAGGGGTCCCACAGATACGCAGTATTTT. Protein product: CSVAERYLGRGPTDTQYF.

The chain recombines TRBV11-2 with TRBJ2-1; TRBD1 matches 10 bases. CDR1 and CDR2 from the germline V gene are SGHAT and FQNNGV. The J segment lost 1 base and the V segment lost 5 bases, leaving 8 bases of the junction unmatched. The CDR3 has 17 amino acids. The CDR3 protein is CASSLLGTGVSYNEQFF. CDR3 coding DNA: TGTGCCAGCAGCCTCCTTGGGACAGGGGTTTCCTACAATGAGCAGTTCTTC. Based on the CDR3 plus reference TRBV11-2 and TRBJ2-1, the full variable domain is EAGVAQSPRYKIIEKRQSVAFWCNPISGHATLYWYQQILGQGPKLLIQFQNNGVVDDSQLPKDRFSAERLKGVDSTLKIQPAKLEDSAVYLCASSLLGTGVSYNEQFFGPGTRLTVL.

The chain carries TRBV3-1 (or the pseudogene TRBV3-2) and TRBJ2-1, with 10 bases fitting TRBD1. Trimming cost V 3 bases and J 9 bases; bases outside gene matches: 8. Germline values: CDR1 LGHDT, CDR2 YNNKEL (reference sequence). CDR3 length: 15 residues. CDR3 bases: TGTGCCAGCAGCCAGACGACAGGGGGCAGGGGTGAGCAGTTCTTC. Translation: CASSQTTGGRGEQFF.

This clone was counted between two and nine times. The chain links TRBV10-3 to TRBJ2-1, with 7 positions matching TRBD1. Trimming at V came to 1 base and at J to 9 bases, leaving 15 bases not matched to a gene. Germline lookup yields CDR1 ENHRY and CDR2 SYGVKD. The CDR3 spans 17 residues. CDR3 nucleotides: TGTGCCATCAGTGAGTTCTCCTTTTCGGGACAGCCCGTTGAGCAGTTCTTC. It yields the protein CAISEFSFSGQPVEQFF.

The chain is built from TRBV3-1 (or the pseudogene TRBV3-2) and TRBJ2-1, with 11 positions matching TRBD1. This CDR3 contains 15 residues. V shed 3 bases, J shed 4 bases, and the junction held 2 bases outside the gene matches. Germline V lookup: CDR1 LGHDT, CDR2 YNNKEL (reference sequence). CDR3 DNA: TGTGCCAGCAGCCACGGGACAGGGGGGTACAATGAGCAGTTCTTC. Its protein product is CASSHGTGGYNEQFF.

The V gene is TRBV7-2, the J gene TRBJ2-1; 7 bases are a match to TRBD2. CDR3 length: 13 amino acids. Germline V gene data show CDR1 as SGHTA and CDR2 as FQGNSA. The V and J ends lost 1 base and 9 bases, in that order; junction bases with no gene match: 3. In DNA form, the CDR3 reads TGTGCCAGCAGCTTAGTGGGAGGGAGTGAGCAGTTCTTC. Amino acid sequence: CASSLVGGSEQFF. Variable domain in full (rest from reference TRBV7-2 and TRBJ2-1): GAGVSQSPSNKVTEKGKDVELRCDPISGHTALYWYRQSLGQGLEFLIYFQGNSAPDKSGLPSDRFSAERTGGSVSTLTIQRTQQEDSAVYLCASSLVGGSEQFFGPGTRLTVL.

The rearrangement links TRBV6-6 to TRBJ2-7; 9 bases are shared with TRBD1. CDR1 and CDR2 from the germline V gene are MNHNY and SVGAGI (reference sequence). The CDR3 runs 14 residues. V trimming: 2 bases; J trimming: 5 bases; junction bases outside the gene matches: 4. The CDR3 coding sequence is TGTGCCAGCAGTTACAGGACAGGGGTCGACGAGCAGTACTTC. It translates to CASSYRTGVDEQYF.

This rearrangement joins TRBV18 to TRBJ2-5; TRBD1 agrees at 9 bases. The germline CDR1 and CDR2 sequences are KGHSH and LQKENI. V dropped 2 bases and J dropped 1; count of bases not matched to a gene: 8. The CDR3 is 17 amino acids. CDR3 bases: TGTGCCAGCTCACCAGAGCTACAGGGGGCTATCCAAGAGACCCAGTACTTC. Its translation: CASSPELQGAIQETQYF.

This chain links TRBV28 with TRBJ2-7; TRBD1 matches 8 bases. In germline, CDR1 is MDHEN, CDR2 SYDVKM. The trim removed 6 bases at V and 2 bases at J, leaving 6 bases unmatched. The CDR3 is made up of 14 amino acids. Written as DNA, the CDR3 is TGTGCCAGCAGCCTAGGGACAGGACCCTACGAGCAGTACTTC. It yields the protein CASSLGTGPYEQYF.

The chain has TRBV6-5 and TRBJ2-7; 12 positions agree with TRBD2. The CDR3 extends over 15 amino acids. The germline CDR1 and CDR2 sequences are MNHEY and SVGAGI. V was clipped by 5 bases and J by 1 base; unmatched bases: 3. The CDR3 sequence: CASSPLAGGSYEQYF. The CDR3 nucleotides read TGTGCCAGCAGTCCACTAGCGGGAGGTTCCTACGAGCAGTACTTC.

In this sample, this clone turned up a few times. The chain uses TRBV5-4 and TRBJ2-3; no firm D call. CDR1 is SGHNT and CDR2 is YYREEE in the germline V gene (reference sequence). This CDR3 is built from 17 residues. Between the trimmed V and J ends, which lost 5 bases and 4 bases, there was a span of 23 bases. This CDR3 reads CASRSGLSSPLADTQYF. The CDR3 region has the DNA TGTGCCAGCAGATCTGGCCTTAGCTCCCCGCTTGCAGATACGCAGTATTTT.

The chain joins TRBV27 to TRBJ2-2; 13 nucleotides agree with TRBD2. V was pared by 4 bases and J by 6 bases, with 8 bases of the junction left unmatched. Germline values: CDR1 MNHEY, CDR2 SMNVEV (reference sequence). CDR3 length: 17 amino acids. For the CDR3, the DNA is TGTGCCAGCAGTTCGGGACTAGCGGGACTGGGGTCCGGGGAGCTGTTTTTT. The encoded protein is CASSSGLAGLGSGELFF.

The CDR3 DNA sequence: TGTGCCAGCAGCCAAGATCCCGGACAGGGGCCCTACGAGCAGTACTTC. Translation: CASSQDPGQGPYEQYF. The chain carries TRBV3-1 (or the pseudogene TRBV3-2) and TRBJ2-7; 9 bases agree with TRBD1. The CDR3 sequence is 16 residues long. In germline, CDR1 is LGHDT, CDR2 YNNKEL (reference sequence). Trimming took 0 bases from V and 2 from J; bases not matched to a gene: 5.

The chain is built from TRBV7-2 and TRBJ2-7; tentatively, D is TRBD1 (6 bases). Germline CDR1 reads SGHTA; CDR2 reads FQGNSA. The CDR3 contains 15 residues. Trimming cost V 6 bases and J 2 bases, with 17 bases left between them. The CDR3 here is CASSTRQASAYEQYF. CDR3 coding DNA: TGTGCCAGCAGTACTAGACAGGCATCCGCCTACGAGCAGTACTTC.

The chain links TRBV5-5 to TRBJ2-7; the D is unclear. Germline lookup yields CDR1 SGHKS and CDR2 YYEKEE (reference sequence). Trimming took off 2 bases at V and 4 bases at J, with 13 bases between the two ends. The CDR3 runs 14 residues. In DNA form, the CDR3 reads TGTGCCAGCAGCTTTACAGTACCACTTTACGAGCAGTACTTC. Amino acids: CASSFTVPLYEQYF. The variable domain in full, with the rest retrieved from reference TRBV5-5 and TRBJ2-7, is DAGVTQSPTHLIKTRGQQVTLRCSPISGHKSVSWYQQVLGQGPQFIFQYYEKEERGRGNFPDRFSARQFPNYSSELNVNALLLGDSALYLCASSFTVPLYEQYFGPGTRLTVT.

The CDR3 nucleotides read TGTGCCAGCAGCACCCGCCGGGTCTTACGCAATGAGCAGTTCTTC. Translating it yields CASSTRRVLRNEQFF. The chain couples TRBV7-8 to TRBJ2-1; D is unresolved. Germline V CDR1 and CDR2: SGHVS, FQNEAQ. V was cut by 5 bases and J by 6 bases, with 17 bases left in between. The CDR3 runs to 15 residues.

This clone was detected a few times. The CDR3 reads CASSWTINQPQHF. The CDR3 DNA reads as TGTGCCAGCAGCTGGACTATAAATCAGCCCCAGCATTTT. V gene TRBV7-2 combines with J gene TRBJ1-5; no reliable D call. Germline V lookup: CDR1 SGHTA, CDR2 FQGNSA. The ends were cut back, 4 bases at V and 4 bases at J, with 8 bases in the middle. This CDR3 is 13 amino acids long.